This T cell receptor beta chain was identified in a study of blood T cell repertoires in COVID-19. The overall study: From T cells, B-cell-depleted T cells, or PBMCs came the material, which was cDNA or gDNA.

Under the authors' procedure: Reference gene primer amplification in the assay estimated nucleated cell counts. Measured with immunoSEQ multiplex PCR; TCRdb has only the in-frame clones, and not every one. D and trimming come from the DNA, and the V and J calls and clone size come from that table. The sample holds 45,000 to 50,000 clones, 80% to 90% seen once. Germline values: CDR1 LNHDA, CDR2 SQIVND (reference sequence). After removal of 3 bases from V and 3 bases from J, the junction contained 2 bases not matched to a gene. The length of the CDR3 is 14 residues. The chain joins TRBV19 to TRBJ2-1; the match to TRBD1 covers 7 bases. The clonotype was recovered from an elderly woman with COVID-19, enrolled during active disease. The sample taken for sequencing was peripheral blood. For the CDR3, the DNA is TGTGCCAGTAGTATGACAGGGCGCTACAATGAGCAGTTCTTC. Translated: CASSMTGRYNEQFF.